A single sample gave rise to the 21 T cell receptor beta chains below, sequenced in a study of human T cells and chemical hapten exposure. Sample time point: pre-sensitization, week 0. Treatment indicated: therapeutic diphenylcyclopropenone sensitization with weekly scalp DPC. TCRdb recomputed calls from the RACE reads with MiXCR, one row per CDR3 protein. The sample lists 180,000 or so distinct CDR3 sequences, just under 30% seen once, with less than 3% in the top ten. The sequencing here drew on whole blood, taken in connection with sensitization to the hapten diphenylcyclopropenone (DPC). These receptor sequences come from a woman in her 30s with alopecia areata. Some clones in this sample may be carry-over from other donors' samples.

This clonotype was seen a few times. The chain combines TRBV7-9 with TRBJ1-1, with a tentative D call TRBD1 (5 bases). CDR3 length equals 13 residues. The ends were cut back, 5 bases at V and 5 bases at J, with 12 bases in the middle. Germline V gene lookup returns CDR1 SEHNR and CDR2 FQNEAQ (reference sequence). The CDR3 nucleotides read TGTGCCAGCAGCGCCGGCTGGGGGACTGAAGCTTTCTTT. As protein: CASSAGWGTEAFF.

This clonotype came up a few times. The chain links TRBV29-1 to TRBJ2-3; TRBD2 matches 10 bases. Germline CDR1 reads SQVTM; CDR2 reads ANQGSEA. This CDR3 spans 14 amino acids. Trimming removed 3 bases from V and 5 bases from J; junction bases left unmatched: 5. CDR3 bases: TGCAGCGTTGACCTCAGCGGGAGGGGAGATACGCAGTATTTT. As protein: CSVDLSGRGDTQYF.

The sample holds a few counts of this clonotype. The chain carries TRBV4-1 and TRBJ2-1; D perhaps matches TRBD2 (6 bases). CDR1 is MGHRA and CDR2 is YSYEKL in the germline V gene. The CDR3 spans 14 residues. Trimming cost V 1 base and J 6 bases, with 10 bases left between them. CDR3 region: CASSQAGEGNEQFF. As DNA, the CDR3 is TGCGCCAGCAGCCAAGCGGGAGAGGGCAATGAGCAGTTCTTC.

In DNA, the CDR3 is TGCGCCAGCAGCTCCCTTGCCGCGGCTAATGAAAAACTGTTTTTT. It yields the protein CASSSLAAANEKLFF. The chain joins TRBV5-1 to TRBJ1-4; D gene ambiguous. V lost 3 bases, J lost 3 bases, and 12 bases lay in between. Germline V lookup: CDR1 SGHRS, CDR2 YFSETQ. The CDR3 contains 15 residues.

This clonotype came up a few times. The J gene is TRBJ2-3, the V gene TRBV7-9; 8 bases agree with TRBD2. The CDR3 has 15 residues. V shed 4 bases and J 3 bases; nucleotides not matched to a gene: 6. Germline loops: CDR1 SEHNR, CDR2 FQNEAQ (reference sequence). The CDR3, as DNA: TGTGCCAGCAGCTCGTCTAGCGGGCCGACAGATACGCAGTATTTT. Amino acid sequence: CASSSSSGPTDTQYF.

The chain is built from TRBV11-1 and TRBJ2-6; possibly TRBD1 for D (5 bases). CDR3 length: 16 residues. Trimming pared 3 bases from V and 0 bases from J, leaving 9 bases between. Germline CDR1 SGHAT, CDR2 FQDESV (reference sequence). CDR3 loop: CASSFPTASGANVLTF. CDR3 coding DNA: TGTGCCAGCAGCTTCCCGACAGCCTCTGGGGCCAACGTCCTGACTTTC.

This clonotype was observed a few times. The chain is built from TRBV20-1 and TRBJ2-4, with TRBD1 identical over 8 bases. V shed 0 bases and J 3 bases; nucleotides not matched to a gene: 7. This CDR3 is 16 amino acids long. Germline V gene lookup returns CDR1 DFQATT and CDR2 SNEGSKA (reference sequence). The CDR3 is CSARDWTGPDKNIQYF. The DNA of the CDR3 is TGCAGTGCTAGAGACTGGACAGGGCCGGACAAAAACATTCAGTACTTC.

This chain connects TRBV28 to TRBJ2-2, with D possibly matching TRBD2 (6 bases). Trimming left V 11 bases short and J 3 bases short, with 13 bases between. Germline V gene lookup returns CDR1 MDHEN and CDR2 SYDVKM. The CDR3 has 13 amino acids. The CDR3 spells CAAGWGDTGELFF. The DNA of the CDR3 is TGTGCCGCGGGATGGGGGGACACCGGGGAGCTGTTTTTT. Using reference TRBV28 and TRBJ2-2 for the parts outside the CDR3, the full variable domain is DVKVTQSSRYLVKRTGEKVFLECVQDMDHENMFWYRQDPGLGLRLIYFSYDVKMKEKGDIPEGYSVSREKKERFSLILESASTNQTSMYLCAAGWGDTGELFFGEGSRLTVL.

The chain uses TRBV29-1 and TRBJ2-2; 11 bases are shared with TRBD1. Trimming at V came to 7 bases and at J to 5 bases, leaving 9 bases not matched to a gene. Germline lookup yields CDR1 SQVTM and CDR2 ANQGSEA. The CDR3 is 15 residues long. In DNA form, the CDR3 reads TGCAGCGCCGTAAGGACAGGGGGCAGAACCGGGGAGCTGTTTTTT. It yields the protein CSAVRTGGRTGELFF.

Worth noting for this clonotype: One end of the junction is discordant with germline, which a read error may explain. V is TRBV20-1 and J is TRBJ2-2; the D is unclear. The CDR3 is 14 residues long. The germline V gene has CDR1 DFQATT and CDR2 SNEGSKA (reference sequence). The chain's CDR3 is CSARGDGNAGELFF. The DNA for the CDR3 is TGCAGTGCTAGAGGGGATGGGAACGCCGGGGAGCTGTTTTTT.

The chain employs TRBV9 and TRBJ2-3; 9 bases are shared with TRBD1. Per germline, CDR1 SGDLS and CDR2 YYNGEE. The CDR3 runs 18 residues. V was pared by 1 base and J by 3 bases, with 12 bases of the junction left unmatched. CDR3 sequence (DNA): TGTGCCAGCAGCGTAATGGGAGGGACAGGGATTGGGACAGATACGCAGTATTTT. Protein product: CASSVMGGTGIGTDTQYF.

This sequence joins TRBV6-2 or TRBV6-3 and TRBJ2-7; TRBD1 matches at 9 bases. The CDR3 consists of 15 residues. The V gene end was trimmed by 6 bases and the J gene end by 3 bases; junction bases not matched to a gene: 9. Germline lookup yields CDR1 MNHEY and CDR2 SVGEGT. The CDR3, as DNA: TGTGCCAGCAGGCCCGGGACAGGGAGTCACTACGAGCAGTACTTC. This sequence encodes CASRPGTGSHYEQYF.

CDR3 nucleotide sequence: TGTGCCAGCAGCCAAGGCGTTACTGAAGCTTTCTTT. As protein: CASSQGVTEAFF. The chain joins TRBV3-1 to TRBJ1-1; D gene ambiguous. V lost 1 base and J 5 bases, leaving 5 bases between the germline ends. Germline V gene lookup returns CDR1 LGHDT and CDR2 YNNKEL (reference sequence). The CDR3 covers 12 residues.

In its sample, this clonotype was seen a few times. This chain links TRBV29-1 with TRBJ2-7, with D possibly called TRBD1 or TRBD2 (6 bases each). V lost 7 bases, J lost 6 bases, and 13 bases lay in between. The germline gives CDR1 SQVTM, CDR2 ANQGSEA. This CDR3 region has 11 residues. The CDR3 region is CSAQTGAEQYF. The DNA for the CDR3 is TGCAGCGCCCAAACGGGGGCCGAGCAGTACTTC.

V and J are TRBV29-1 and TRBJ1-1; TRBD1 matches 7 bases. This CDR3 has 14 amino acids. The V gene end was trimmed by 6 bases and the J gene end by 4 bases; junction bases not matched to a gene: 11. Germline loops: CDR1 SQVTM, CDR2 ANQGSEA. The CDR3 region has the DNA TGCAGCGTCTCAGGAGGGGGCACCGGCACTGAAGCTTTCTTT. It encodes CSVSGGGTGTEAFF.

The rearrangement links TRBV3-1 to TRBJ2-3; perhaps TRBD2 as D (5 bases). The germline V gene has CDR1 LGHDT and CDR2 YNNKEL (reference sequence). The CDR3 totals 12 residues. Trimming left V 3 bases short and J 6 bases short, with 7 bases between. The CDR3 nucleotides are TGTGCCAGCAGCCAGCGGGCGGATACGCAGTATTTT. It encodes CASSQRADTQYF.

Details on this clonotype: In this CDR3 the conserved last residue, phenylalanine or tryptophan, is missing, so a read error is likely. Because the CDR3's place on the DNA is in doubt, the DNA is left out and the CDR3 is given as listed by TCRdb. The CDR3 loop is CASSLTPL. The gene calls are TRBV7-2 and TRBJ2-7; TRBD1 was called by the table and not checked on the DNA. Per germline, CDR1 SGHTA and CDR2 FQGNSA. The CDR3 length equals 8 residues, ends included.

V and J are TRBV21-1 and TRBJ2-3; the table's D call of TRBD1 was not tested on the DNA. TRBV21-1 has pseudogene status. This CDR3 contains 16 residues. As DNA, the CDR3 is TGTGCCAGCAGCAAAATGATAGCCCCCCACACAGATACGCAGTATTTT. Translated: CASSKMIAPHTDTQYF.

This clonotype came up a few times. The chain is built from TRBV4-3 and TRBJ2-1; D remains ambiguous. This CDR3 has 12 amino acids. Trimming stripped 0 bases from V and 7 bases from J, with 4 bases between. The germline V gene encodes CDR1 LGHNA and CDR2 YSLEER. In DNA, the CDR3 is TGCGCCAGCAGCCAAGAAGGAAATGAGCAGTTCTTC. Translated, it gives CASSQEGNEQFF.

Written as DNA, the CDR3 is TGTGCCAGCAGTCCCAGGACTAGCTCCCCGTTCTTC. It is translated as CASSPRTSSPFF. The chain employs TRBV12-3 or TRBV12-4 and TRBJ2-1; 8 bases line up with TRBD2. V trimming: 5 bases; J trimming: 15 bases; junction bases outside the gene matches: 9. This CDR3 has 12 amino acids.

V gene TRBV7-2 combines with J gene TRBJ2-2, with 9 positions matching TRBD2. Per the germline V gene, CDR1 is SGHTA and CDR2 is FQGNSA. V trimming: 6 bases; J trimming: 0 bases; junction bases outside the gene matches: 5. The CDR3 sequence is 16 residues long. CDR3 in amino acids: CASRSRGGTNTGELFF. In DNA form, the CDR3 reads TGTGCCAGCAGGTCGCGGGGGGGTACGAACACCGGGGAGCTGTTTTTT.